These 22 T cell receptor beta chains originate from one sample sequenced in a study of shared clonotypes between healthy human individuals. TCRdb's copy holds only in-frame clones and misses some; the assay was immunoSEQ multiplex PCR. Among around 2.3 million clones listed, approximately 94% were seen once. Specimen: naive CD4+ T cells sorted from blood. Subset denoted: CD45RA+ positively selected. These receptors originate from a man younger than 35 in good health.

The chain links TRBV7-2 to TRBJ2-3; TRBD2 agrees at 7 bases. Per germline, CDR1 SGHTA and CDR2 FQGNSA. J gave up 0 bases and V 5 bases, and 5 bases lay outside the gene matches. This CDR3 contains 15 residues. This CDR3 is CASSRLAGSTDTQYF. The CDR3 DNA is TGTGCCAGCAGCAGACTAGCAGGTAGCACAGATACGCAGTATTTT.

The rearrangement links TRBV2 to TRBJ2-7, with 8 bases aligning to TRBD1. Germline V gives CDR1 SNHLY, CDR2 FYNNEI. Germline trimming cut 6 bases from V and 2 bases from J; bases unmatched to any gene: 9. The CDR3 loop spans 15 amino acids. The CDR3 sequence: CASRPGQGLTYEQYF. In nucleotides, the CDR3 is TGTGCCAGCAGGCCCGGACAGGGTCTGACCTACGAGCAGTACTTC.

The CDR3 DNA follows: TGTGCCAGCAGCTTGGCCTGGGGGGTAGATACGCAGTATTTT. The encoded protein is CASSLAWGVDTQYF. This chain uses TRBV5-4 with TRBJ2-3; tentative D call: TRBD2 (6 bases). Between the trimmed V and J ends, which lost 0 bases and 5 bases, there was a span of 10 bases. The length of the CDR3 is 14 residues. Germline CDR1 SGHNT, CDR2 YYREEE (reference sequence).

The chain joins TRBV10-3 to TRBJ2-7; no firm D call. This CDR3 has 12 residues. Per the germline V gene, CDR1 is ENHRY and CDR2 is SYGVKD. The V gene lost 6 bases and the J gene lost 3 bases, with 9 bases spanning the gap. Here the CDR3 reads CAIRESDYEQYF. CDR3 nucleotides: TGTGCCATCAGAGAAAGCGACTACGAGCAGTACTTC.

CDR3 coding DNA: TGTGCCAGCAGCTTAGTTCTTCCCAAGATCTACGAGCAGTACTTC. Residues: CASSLVLPKIYEQYF. J is TRBJ2-7 and V is TRBV11-2, with D hard to call. Germline values: CDR1 SGHAT, CDR2 FQNNGV. Between the trimmed V and J ends, which lost 1 base and 3 bases, there was a span of 13 bases. This CDR3 region has 15 residues.

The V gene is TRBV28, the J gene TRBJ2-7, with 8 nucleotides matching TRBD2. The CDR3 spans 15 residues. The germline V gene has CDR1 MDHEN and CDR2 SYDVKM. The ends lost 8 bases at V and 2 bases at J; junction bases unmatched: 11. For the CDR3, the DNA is TGTGCCAGCGCGGGGGGTGAGGGAGGCACCTACGAGCAGTACTTC. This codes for CASAGGEGGTYEQYF.

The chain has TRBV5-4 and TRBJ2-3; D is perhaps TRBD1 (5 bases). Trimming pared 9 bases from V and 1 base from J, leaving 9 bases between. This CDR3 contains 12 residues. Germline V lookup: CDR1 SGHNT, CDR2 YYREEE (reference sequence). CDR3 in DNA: TGTGCCAATGGCAGGGGCACAGATACGCAGTATTTT. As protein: CANGRGTDTQYF.

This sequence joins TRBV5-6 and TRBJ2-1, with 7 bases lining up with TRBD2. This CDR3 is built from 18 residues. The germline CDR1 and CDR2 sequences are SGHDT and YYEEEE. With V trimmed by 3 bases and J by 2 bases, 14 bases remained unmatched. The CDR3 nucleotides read TGTGCCAGCAGCTCGCGAGGTCGAGCGGGGTCTACCTACAATGAGCAGTTCTTC. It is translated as CASSSRGRAGSTYNEQFF.

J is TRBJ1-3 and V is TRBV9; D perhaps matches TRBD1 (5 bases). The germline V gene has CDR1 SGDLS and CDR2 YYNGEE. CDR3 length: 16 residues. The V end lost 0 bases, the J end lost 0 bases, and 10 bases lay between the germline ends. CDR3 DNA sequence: TGTGCCAGCAGCGTAGGGGGGTATAACTCTGGAAACACCATATATTTT. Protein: CASSVGGYNSGNTIYF.

CDR3 nucleotides: TGTGCCAGCAGTGGTAGCGGGAGGCCACAGGGTGGCACAGATACGCAGTATTTT. This gives the protein CASSGSGRPQGGTDTQYF. The chain has TRBV6-1 and TRBJ2-3, with 10 bases identical to TRBD2. V lost 4 bases and J lost 1; bases outside the gene matches: 11. Germline CDR1 and CDR2: MNHNS and SASEGT. The CDR3 consists of 18 residues.

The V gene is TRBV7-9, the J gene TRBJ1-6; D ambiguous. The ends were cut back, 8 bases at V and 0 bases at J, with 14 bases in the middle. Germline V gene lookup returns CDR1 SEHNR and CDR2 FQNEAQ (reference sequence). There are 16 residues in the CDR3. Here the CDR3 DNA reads TGTGCCAGCGGACGGGGAGACAACTCCTATAATTCACCCCTCCACTTT. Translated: CASGRGDNSYNSPLHF.

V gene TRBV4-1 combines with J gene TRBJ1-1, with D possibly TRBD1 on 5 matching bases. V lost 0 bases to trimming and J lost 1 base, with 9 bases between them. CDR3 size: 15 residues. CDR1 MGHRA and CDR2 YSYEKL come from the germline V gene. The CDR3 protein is CASSQDRQGNTEAFF. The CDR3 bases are TGCGCCAGCAGCCAAGATAGGCAGGGGAACACTGAAGCTTTCTTT.

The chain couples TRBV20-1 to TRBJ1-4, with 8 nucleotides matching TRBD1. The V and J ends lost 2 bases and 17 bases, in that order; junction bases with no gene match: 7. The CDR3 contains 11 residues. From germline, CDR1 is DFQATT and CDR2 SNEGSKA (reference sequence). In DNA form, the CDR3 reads TGCAGTGCTAGAAGGGGACAGGAGATTTTTTTT. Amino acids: CSARRGQEIFF.

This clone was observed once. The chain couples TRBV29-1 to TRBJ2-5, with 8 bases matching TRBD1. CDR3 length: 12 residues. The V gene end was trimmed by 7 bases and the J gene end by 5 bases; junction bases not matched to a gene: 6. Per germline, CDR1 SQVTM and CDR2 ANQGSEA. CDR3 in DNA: TGCAGCGGCAGGACAGGGCCTGAGACCCAGTACTTC. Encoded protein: CSGRTGPETQYF.

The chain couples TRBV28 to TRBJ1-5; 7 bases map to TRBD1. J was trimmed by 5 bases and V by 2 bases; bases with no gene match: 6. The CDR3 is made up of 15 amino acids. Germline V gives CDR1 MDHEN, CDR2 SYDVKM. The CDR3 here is CASSLRDRYYQPQHF. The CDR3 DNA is TGTGCCAGCAGTTTACGGGACAGATACTATCAGCCCCAGCATTTT. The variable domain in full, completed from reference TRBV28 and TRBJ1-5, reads DVKVTQSSRYLVKRTGEKVFLECVQDMDHENMFWYRQDPGLGLRLIYFSYDVKMKEKGDIPEGYSVSREKKERFSLILESASTNQTSMYLCASSLRDRYYQPQHFGDGTRLSIL.

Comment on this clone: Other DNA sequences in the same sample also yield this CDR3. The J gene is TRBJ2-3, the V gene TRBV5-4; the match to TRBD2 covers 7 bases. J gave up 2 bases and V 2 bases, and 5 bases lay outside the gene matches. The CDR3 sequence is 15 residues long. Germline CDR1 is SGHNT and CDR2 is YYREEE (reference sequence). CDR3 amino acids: CASSFGGGPTDTQYF. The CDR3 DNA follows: TGTGCCAGCAGCTTTGGGGGAGGGCCCACAGATACGCAGTATTTT. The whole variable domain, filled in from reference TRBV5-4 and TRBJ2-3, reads ETGVTQSPTHLIKTRGQQVTLRCSSQSGHNTVSWYQQALGQGPQFIFQYYREEENGRGNFPPRFSGLQFPNYSSELNVNALELDDSALYLCASSFGGGPTDTQYFGPGTRLTVL.

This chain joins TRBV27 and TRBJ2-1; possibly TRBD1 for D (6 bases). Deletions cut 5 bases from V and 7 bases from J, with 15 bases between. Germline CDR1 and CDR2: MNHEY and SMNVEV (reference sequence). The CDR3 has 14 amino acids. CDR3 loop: CASSEDRILNEQFF. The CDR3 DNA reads TGTGCCAGCAGTGAGGACAGAATTTTAAATGAGCAGTTCTTC.

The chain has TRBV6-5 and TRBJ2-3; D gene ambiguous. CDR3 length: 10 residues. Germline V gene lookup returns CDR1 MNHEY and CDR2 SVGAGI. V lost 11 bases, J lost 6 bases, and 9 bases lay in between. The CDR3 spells CAVLGDTQYF. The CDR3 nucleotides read TGTGCCGTCCTGGGCGATACGCAGTATTTT.

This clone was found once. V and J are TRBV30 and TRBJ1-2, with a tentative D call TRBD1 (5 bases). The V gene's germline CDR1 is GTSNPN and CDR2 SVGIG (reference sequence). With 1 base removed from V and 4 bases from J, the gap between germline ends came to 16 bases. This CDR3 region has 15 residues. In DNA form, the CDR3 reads TGTGCCTGGAGTGAAGGGGTTAGGGAAGGCTATGGCTACACCTTC. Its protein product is CAWSEGVREGYGYTF.

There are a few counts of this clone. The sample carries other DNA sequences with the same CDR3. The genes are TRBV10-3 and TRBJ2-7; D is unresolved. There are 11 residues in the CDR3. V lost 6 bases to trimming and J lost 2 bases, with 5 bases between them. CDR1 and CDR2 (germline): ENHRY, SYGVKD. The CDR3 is CAIRTTYEQYF. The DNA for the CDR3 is TGTGCCATCAGGACCACCTACGAGCAGTACTTC.

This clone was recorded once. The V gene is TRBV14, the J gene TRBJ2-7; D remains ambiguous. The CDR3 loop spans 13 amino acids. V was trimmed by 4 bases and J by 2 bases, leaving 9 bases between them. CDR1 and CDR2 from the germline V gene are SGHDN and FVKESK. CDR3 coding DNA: TGTGCCAGCAGCCGTAAATTAACCTACGAGCAGTACTTC. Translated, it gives CASSRKLTYEQYF.

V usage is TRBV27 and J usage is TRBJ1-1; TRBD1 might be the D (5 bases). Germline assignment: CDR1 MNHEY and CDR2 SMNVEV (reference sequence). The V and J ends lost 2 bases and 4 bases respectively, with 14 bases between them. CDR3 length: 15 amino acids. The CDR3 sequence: CASSLDAGRSTEAFF. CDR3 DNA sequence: TGTGCCAGCAGTTTAGATGCAGGGAGGAGCACTGAAGCTTTCTTT.